The 13 T cell receptor beta chains below come from one sample, sequenced in a study of cytomegalovirus exposure and HLA in healthy donors. PCR employed 60 Vbeta and 13 Jbeta primers. The table came from immunoSEQ multiplex PCR; TCRdb's copy has only in-frame clones and leaves some out. The sample shows roughly 72,000 clones, and around 4% sits with its ten largest clones. Sequencing input: PBMCs. The receptors originated from a man younger than 35 in good health and CMV-seropositive.

V gene TRBV18 combines with J gene TRBJ2-3; maybe TRBD2 (5 bases). The germline gives CDR1 KGHSH, CDR2 LQKENI. The CDR3 is 15 amino acids. Trimming took off 3 bases at V and 2 bases at J, with 12 bases between the two ends. This chain's CDR3 is CASSPVGETTDTQYF. The CDR3 nucleotides are TGTGCCAGCTCACCTGTCGGGGAAACCACAGATACGCAGTATTTT.

The chain couples TRBV7-3 to TRBJ1-5, with TRBD1 as a possible D gene (6 bases). Germline values: CDR1 SGHTA, CDR2 FQGTGA. The germline V and J ends were trimmed by 5 bases and 6 bases, with 14 bases remaining between them. The CDR3 extends over 14 amino acids. Here the CDR3 reads CASSPQGPGQPQHF. The CDR3 bases are TGTGCCAGCAGCCCACAGGGCCCCGGTCAGCCCCAGCATTTT.

The chain employs TRBV28 and TRBJ1-1; D remains ambiguous. V gave up 2 bases and J gave up 1 base, with 8 bases separating them. Germline-derived CDR1 and CDR2 are MDHEN and SYDVKM. The CDR3 totals 14 residues. This CDR3 is CASSLVVANTEAFF. Written as DNA, the CDR3 is TGTGCCAGCAGTTTAGTGGTAGCGAACACTGAAGCTTTCTTT.

CDR3 DNA sequence: TGCAGCGTTACCCGGGACAGGGTGATCTACGAGCAGTACTTC. This gives the protein CSVTRDRVIYEQYF. The chain joins TRBV29-1 to TRBJ2-7, with 9 bases fitting TRBD1. Germline assignment: CDR1 SQVTM and CDR2 ANQGSEA. The CDR3 sequence is 14 residues long. With V trimmed by 5 bases and J by 3 bases, 8 bases remained unmatched.

The chain joins TRBV2 to TRBJ2-7; 7 positions match TRBD1. Germline V CDR1 and CDR2: SNHLY, FYNNEI. The CDR3 has 14 residues. V gave up 8 bases and J gave up 0 bases; unmatched junction bases: 7. As DNA, the CDR3 is TGTGCCAGCCAGGGACAGTCCCTCTCCTACGAGCAGTACTTC. Translation: CASQGQSLSYEQYF. The full variable domain, with the rest looked up from reference TRBV2 and TRBJ2-7, is EPEVTQTPSHQVTQMGQEVILRCVPISNHLYFYWYRQILGQKVEFLVSFYNNEISEKSEIFDDQFSVERPDGSNFTLKIRSTKLEDSAMYFCASQGQSLSYEQYFGPGTRLTVT.

The chain couples TRBV9 to TRBJ2-1; a weak D match, TRBD1 (6 bases). The germline V and J ends were trimmed by 0 bases and 9 bases, with 13 bases remaining between them. Germline lookup yields CDR1 SGDLS and CDR2 YYNGEE. This CDR3 has 14 residues. CDR3 in DNA: TGTGCCAGCAGCGTAGTTGGGGGCGAGGGTGAGCAGTTCTTC. Residues: CASSVVGGEGEQFF.

Here the CDR3 DNA reads TGTGCCAGTAGTAGGGGCACGAGGGGGAATTCACCCCTCCACTTT. The encoded protein is CASSRGTRGNSPLHF. The chain joins TRBV19 to TRBJ1-6, with D tentatively TRBD1 (6 bases). The CDR3 sequence is 15 residues long. The germline V gene has CDR1 LNHDA and CDR2 SQIVND (reference sequence). Trimming removed 4 bases at V and 7 bases at J, with 14 bases between.

The rearrangement uses TRBV7-9 and TRBJ1-4, with 10 positions matching TRBD1. J lost 8 bases, V lost 6 bases, and 9 bases had no gene match. CDR3 length: 15 residues. The germline V gene has CDR1 SEHNR and CDR2 FQNEAQ (reference sequence). The CDR3 bases are TGTGCCAGCAGTTCCCGCGGACAGGGGGAAGAAAAACTGTTTTTT. The encoded protein is CASSSRGQGEEKLFF.

The chain joins TRBV6-5 to TRBJ1-6; D unresolved. With 3 bases removed from V and 6 bases from J, the gap between germline ends came to 15 bases. The CDR3 has 16 amino acids. CDR1 MNHEY and CDR2 SVGAGI come from the germline V gene. In DNA, the CDR3 is TGTGCCAGCAGTTATGGTGTTTCGAGCCCTAATTCACCCCTCCACTTT. Its protein product is CASSYGVSSPNSPLHF.

V and J are TRBV30 and TRBJ1-4; 7 bases agree with TRBD1. Trimming took 5 bases from V and 5 from J; bases not matched to a gene: 2. This CDR3 spans 12 amino acids. Looked up from germline, CDR1 is GTSNPN and CDR2 is SVGIG (reference sequence). The CDR3 region is CAWGRGNEKLFF. The CDR3 nucleotides are TGTGCCTGGGGCAGGGGGAATGAAAAACTGTTTTTT.

The chain links TRBV28 to TRBJ1-5, with a tentative D call TRBD1 (6 bases). Germline assignment: CDR1 MDHEN and CDR2 SYDVKM. CDR3 length: 13 residues. V lost 10 bases, J lost 9 bases, and 19 bases lay in between. CDR3 sequence: CAINQGGGRPQHF. For the CDR3, the DNA is TGTGCCATCAACCAAGGGGGGGGACGGCCCCAGCATTTT.

The rearrangement uses TRBV13 and TRBJ1-3, with a possible D match to TRBD1 (5 bases). The CDR3 contains 17 residues. The V and J ends lost 7 bases and 0 bases respectively, with 19 bases between them. The V gene's germline CDR1 is PRHDT and CDR2 FYEKMQ (reference sequence). CDR3 sequence: CASTYGGGPPSGNTIYF. In DNA form, the CDR3 reads TGTGCCAGCACCTACGGGGGGGGTCCCCCCTCTGGAAACACCATATATTTT.

The V call is TRBV5-4, the J call TRBJ1-1; TRBD1 matches at 9 bases. The J segment lost 5 bases and the V segment lost 5 bases, leaving 7 bases of the junction unmatched. The V gene's germline CDR1 is SGHNT and CDR2 YYREEE (reference sequence). The CDR3 has 14 amino acids. Here the CDR3 DNA reads TGTGCCAGCAGGTCGGGACAGGGAGGAACTGAAGCTTTCTTT. It translates to CASRSGQGGTEAFF.